This T cell receptor beta chain was sequenced in a study of T cells after yellow fever vaccination. Germline V gene sequence: CDR1 LGHDT, CDR2 YNNKEL (reference sequence). Between the trimmed V and J ends, which lost 3 bases and 3 bases, there was a span of 20 bases. The CDR3 has 18 residues. Each CDR3 protein is one row after TCRdb ran MiXCR on the 5' RACE reads. The sample has about 330,000 distinct CDR3 sequences, around 8.1% seen once. This clonotype originated in a man between 18 and 35 years old who received the YFV17D yellow fever vaccine. Here the sequenced sample was PBMCs, taken around 45 days after the first yellow fever vaccination. The rearrangement uses TRBV3-1 and TRBJ2-2; D might be TRBD1 or TRBD2, each matching 6 bases. The CDR3 sequence is CASSHARGLGSHTGELFF. The DNA for the CDR3 is TGTGCCAGCAGCCACGCCAGGGGACTTGGTTCGCACACCGGGGAGCTGTTTTTT.